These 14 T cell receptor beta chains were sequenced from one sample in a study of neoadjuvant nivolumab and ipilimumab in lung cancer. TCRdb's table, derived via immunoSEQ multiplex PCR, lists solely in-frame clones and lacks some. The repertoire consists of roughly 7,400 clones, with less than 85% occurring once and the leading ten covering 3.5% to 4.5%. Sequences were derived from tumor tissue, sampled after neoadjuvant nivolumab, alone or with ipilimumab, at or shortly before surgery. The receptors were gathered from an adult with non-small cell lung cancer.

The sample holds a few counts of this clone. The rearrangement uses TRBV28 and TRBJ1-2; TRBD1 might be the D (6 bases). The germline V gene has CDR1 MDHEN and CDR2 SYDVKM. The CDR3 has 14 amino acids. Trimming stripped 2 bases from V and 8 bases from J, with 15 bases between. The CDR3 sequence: CASSLNSGERGYTF. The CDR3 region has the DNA TGTGCCAGCAGTTTAAACTCAGGGGAAAGGGGCTACACCTTC.

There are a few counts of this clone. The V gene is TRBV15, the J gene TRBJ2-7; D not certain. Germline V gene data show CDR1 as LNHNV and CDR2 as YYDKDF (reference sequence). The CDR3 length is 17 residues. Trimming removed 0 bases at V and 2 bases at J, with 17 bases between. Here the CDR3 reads CATSREGIGRWPYEQYF. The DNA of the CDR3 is TGTGCCACCAGCAGAGAGGGGATTGGACGGTGGCCCTACGAGCAGTACTTC.

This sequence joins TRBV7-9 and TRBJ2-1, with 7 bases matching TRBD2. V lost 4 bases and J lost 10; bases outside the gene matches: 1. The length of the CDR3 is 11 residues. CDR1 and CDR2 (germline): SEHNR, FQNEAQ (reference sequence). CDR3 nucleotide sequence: TGTGCCAGCAGCTGGGGGGGGGAGCAGTTCTTC. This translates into CASSWGGEQFF.

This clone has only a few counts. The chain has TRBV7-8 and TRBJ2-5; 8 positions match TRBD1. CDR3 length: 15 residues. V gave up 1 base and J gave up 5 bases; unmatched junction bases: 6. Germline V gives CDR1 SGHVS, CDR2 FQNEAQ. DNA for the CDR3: TGTGCCAGCAGCTTAGGTCAGGGGGCGAAGGAGACCCAGTACTTC. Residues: CASSLGQGAKETQYF.

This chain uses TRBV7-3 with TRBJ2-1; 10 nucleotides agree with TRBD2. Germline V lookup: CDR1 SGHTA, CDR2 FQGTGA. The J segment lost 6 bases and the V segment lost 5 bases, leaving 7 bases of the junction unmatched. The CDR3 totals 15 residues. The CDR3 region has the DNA TGTGCCAGCAGCCCCCAACTAGCGGGAAGCAATGAGCAGTTCTTC. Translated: CASSPQLAGSNEQFF.

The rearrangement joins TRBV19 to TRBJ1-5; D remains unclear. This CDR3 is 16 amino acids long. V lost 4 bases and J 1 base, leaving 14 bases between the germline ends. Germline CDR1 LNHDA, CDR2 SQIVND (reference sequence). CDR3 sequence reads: CASSKQRWVSNQPQHF. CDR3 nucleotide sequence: TGTGCCAGTAGTAAACAGCGGTGGGTAAGCAATCAGCCCCAGCATTTT. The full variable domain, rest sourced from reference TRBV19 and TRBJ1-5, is DGGITQSPKYLFRKEGQNVTLSCEQNLNHDAMYWYRQDPGQGLRLIYYSQIVNDFQKGDIAEGYSVSREKKESFPLTVTSAQKNPTAFYLCASSKQRWVSNQPQHFGDGTRLSIL.

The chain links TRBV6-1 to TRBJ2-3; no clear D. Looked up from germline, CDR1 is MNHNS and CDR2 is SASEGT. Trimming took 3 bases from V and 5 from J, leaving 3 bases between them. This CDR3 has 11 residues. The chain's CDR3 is CASSEVDTQYF. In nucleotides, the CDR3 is TGTGCCAGCAGTGAGGTAGATACGCAGTATTTT.

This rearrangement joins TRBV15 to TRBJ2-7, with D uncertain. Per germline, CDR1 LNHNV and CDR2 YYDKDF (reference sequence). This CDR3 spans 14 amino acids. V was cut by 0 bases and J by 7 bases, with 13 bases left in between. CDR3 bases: TGTGCCACCAGCAGAGATTACCGGGCCCAGGAGCAGTACTTC. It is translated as CATSRDYRAQEQYF.

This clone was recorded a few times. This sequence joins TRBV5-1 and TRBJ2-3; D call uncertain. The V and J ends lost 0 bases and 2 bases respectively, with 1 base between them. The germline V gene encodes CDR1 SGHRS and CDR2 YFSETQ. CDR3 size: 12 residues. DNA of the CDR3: TGCGCCAGCAGCTTGGTCACAGATACGCAGTATTTT. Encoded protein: CASSLVTDTQYF.

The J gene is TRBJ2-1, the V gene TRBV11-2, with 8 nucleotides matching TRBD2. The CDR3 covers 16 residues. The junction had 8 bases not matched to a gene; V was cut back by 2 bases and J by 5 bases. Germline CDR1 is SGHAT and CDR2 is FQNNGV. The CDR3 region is CASSLRLAGLDNEQFF. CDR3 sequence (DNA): TGTGCCAGCAGCTTACGATTAGCGGGACTCGACAATGAGCAGTTCTTC.

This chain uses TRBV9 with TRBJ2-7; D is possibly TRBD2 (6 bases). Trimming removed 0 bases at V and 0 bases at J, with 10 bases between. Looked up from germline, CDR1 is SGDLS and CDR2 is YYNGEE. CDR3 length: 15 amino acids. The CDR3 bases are TGTGCCAGCAGCGTAGTACCGGGAGCCTCCTACGAGCAGTACTTC. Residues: CASSVVPGASYEQYF.

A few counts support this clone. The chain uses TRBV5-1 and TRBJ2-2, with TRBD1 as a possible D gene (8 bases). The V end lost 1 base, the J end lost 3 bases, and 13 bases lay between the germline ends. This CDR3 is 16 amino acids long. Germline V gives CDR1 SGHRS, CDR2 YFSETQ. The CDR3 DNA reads TGCGCCAGCAGCTTGACAGGGGGGGCGGACACCGGGGAGCTGTTTTTT. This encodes CASSLTGGADTGELFF.

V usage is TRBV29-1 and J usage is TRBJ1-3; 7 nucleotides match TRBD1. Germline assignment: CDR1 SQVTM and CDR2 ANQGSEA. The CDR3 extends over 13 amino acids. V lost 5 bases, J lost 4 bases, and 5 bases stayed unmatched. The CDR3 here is CSVRPGGGNTIYF. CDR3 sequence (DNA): TGCAGCGTTCGTCCAGGGGGGGGAAACACCATATATTTT.

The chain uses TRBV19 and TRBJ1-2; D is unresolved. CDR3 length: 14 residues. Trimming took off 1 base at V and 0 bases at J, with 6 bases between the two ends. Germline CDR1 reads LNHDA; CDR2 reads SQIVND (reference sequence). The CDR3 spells CASSIGLANYGYTF. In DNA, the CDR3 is TGTGCCAGTAGTATAGGGTTAGCTAACTATGGCTACACCTTC.